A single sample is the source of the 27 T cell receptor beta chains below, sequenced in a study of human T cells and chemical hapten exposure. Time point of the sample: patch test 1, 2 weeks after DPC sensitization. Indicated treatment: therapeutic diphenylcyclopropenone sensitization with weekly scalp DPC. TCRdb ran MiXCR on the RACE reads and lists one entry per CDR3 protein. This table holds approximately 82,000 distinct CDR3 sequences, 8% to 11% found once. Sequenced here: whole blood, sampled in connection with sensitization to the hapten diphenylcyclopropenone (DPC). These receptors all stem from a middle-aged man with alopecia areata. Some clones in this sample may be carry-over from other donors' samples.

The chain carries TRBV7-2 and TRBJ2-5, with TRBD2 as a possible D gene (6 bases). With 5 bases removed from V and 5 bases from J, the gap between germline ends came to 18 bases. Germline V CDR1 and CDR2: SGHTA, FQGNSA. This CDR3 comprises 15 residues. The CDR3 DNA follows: TGTGCCAGCAGCCTAAACATGCGGGATTGGGAGACCCAGTACTTC. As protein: CASSLNMRDWETQYF. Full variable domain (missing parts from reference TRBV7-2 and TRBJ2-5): GAGVSQSPSNKVTEKGKDVELRCDPISGHTALYWYRQSLGQGLEFLIYFQGNSAPDKSGLPSDRFSAERTGGSVSTLTIQRTQQEDSAVYLCASSLNMRDWETQYFGPGTRLLVL.

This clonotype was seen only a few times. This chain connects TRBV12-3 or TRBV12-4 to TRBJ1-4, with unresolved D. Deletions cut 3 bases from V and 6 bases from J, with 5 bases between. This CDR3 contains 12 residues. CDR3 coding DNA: TGTGCCAGCAGTTTGGGCGATGAAAAACTGTTTTTT. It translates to CASSLGDEKLFF.

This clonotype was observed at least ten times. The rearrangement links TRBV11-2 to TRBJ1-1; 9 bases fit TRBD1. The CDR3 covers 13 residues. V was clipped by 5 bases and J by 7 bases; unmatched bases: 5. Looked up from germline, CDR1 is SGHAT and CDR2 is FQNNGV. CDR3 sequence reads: CASSRRQGDEAFF. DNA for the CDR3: TGTGCCAGCAGCCGTAGACAGGGGGATGAAGCTTTCTTT.

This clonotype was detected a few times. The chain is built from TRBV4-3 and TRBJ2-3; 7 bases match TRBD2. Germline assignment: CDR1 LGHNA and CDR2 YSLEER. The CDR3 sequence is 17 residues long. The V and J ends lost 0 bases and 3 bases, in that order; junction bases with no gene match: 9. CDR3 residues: CASSQEIAGAGTDTQYF. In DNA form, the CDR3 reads TGCGCCAGCAGCCAAGAGATTGCGGGAGCCGGAACAGATACGCAGTATTTT.

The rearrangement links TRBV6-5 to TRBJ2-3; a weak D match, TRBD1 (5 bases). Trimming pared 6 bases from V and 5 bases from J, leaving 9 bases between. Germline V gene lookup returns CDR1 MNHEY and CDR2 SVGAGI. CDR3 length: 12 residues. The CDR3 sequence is CASRAGLDTQYF. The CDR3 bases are TGTGCCAGCAGGGCAGGGTTAGATACGCAGTATTTT.

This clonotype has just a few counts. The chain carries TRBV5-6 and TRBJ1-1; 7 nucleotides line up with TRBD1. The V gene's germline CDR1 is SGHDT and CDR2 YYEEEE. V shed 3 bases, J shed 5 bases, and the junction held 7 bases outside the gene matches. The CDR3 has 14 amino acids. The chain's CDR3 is CASSSWTGRTEAFF. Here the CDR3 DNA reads TGTGCCAGCAGCTCTTGGACAGGACGAACTGAAGCTTTCTTT. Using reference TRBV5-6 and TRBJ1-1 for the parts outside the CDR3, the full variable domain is DAGVTQSPTHLIKTRGQQVTLRCSPKSGHDTVSWYQQALGQGPQFIFQYYEEEERQRGNFPDRFSGHQFPNYSSELNVNALLLGDSALYLCASSSWTGRTEAFFGQGTRLTVV.

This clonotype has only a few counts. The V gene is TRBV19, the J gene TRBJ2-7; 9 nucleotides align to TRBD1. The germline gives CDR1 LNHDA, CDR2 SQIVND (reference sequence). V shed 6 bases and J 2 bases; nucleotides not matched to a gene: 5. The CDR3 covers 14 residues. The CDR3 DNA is TGTGCCAGTAGACCCCGGGACAGGGCCTACGAGCAGTACGTC. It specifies CASRPRDRAYEQYV.

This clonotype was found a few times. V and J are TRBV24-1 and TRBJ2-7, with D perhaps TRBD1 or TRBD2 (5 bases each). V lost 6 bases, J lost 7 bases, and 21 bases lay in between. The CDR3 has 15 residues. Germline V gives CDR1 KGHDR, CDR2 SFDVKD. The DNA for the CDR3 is TGTGCCACCAGTTCGGGGCTTGCCGTTTTGGGGGAGCAGTACTTC. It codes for CATSSGLAVLGEQYF.

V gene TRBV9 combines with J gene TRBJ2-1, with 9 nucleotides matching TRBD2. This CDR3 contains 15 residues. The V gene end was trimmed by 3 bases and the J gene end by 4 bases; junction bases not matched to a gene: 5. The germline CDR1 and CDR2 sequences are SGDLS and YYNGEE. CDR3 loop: CASSATSGEYNEQFF. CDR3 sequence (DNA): TGTGCCAGCAGCGCGACTAGCGGAGAGTACAATGAGCAGTTCTTC.

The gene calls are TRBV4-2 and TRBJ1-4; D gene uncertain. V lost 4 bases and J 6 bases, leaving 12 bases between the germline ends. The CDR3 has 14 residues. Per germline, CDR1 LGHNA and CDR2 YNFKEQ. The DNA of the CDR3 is TGTGCCAGCAGCCCCAGTGGAGCATATGAAAAACTGTTTTTT. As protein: CASSPSGAYEKLFF.

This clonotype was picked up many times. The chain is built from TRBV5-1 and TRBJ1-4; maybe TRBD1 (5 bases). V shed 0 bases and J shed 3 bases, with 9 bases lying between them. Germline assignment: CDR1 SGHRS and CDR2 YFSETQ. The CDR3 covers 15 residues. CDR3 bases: TGCGCCAGCAGCTTGGGTTCAGGGTCTAATGAAAAACTGTTTTTT. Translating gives CASSLGSGSNEKLFF. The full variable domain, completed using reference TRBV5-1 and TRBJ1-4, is KAGVTQTPRYLIKTRGQQVTLSCSPISGHRSVSWYQQTPGQGLQFLFEYFSETQRNKGNFPGRFSGRQFSNSRSEMNVSTLELGDSALYLCASSLGSGSNEKLFFGSGTQLSVL.

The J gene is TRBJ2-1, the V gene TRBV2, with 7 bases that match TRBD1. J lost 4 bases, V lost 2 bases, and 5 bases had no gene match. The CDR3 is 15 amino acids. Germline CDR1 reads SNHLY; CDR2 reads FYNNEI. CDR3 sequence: CASSERAGGYNEQFF. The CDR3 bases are TGTGCCAGCAGTGAAAGGGCAGGGGGATACAATGAGCAGTTCTTC. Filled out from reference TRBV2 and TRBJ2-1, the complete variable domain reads EPEVTQTPSHQVTQMGQEVILRCVPISNHLYFYWYRQILGQKVEFLVSFYNNEISEKSEIFDDQFSVERPDGSNFTLKIRSTKLEDSAMYFCASSERAGGYNEQFFGPGTRLTVL.

CDR3 amino acids: CASSSWLGETQYF. The CDR3 DNA sequence: TGTGCCAGCAGCTCCTGGCTTGGCGAGACCCAGTACTTC. This chain links TRBV7-3 with TRBJ2-5; no definite D call. The germline CDR1 and CDR2 sequences are SGHTA and FQGTGA. V dropped 4 bases and J dropped 5 bases, with 11 bases sitting between them. The CDR3 spans 13 residues. The whole variable domain, filled in from reference TRBV7-3 and TRBJ2-5, reads GAGVSQTPSNKVTEKGKYVELRCDPISGHTALYWYRQSLGQGPEFLIYFQGTGAADDSGLPNDRFFAVRPEGSVSTLKIQRTERGDSAVYLCASSSWLGETQYFGPGTRLLVL.

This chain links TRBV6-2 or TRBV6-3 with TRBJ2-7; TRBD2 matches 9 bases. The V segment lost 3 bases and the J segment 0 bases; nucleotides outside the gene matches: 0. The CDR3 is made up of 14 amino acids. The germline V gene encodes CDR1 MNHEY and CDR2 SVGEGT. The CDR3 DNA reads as TGTGCCAGCAGTTATAGCGGGAGCTCCTACGAGCAGTACTTC. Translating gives CASSYSGSSYEQYF.

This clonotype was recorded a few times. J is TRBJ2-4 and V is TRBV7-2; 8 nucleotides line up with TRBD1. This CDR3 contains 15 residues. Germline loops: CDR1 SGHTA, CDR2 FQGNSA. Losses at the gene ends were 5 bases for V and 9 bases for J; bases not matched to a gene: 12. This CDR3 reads CASSAEAGGRVIQYF. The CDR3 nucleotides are TGTGCCAGCAGCGCAGAAGCAGGGGGCCGGGTCATTCAGTACTTC.

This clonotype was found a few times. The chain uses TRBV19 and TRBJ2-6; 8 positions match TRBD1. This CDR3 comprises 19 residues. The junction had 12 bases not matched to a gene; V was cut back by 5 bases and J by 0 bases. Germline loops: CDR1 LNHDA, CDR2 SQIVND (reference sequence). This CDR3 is CASSVIPGQVDSGANVLTF. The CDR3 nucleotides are TGTGCCAGTAGTGTAATACCGGGACAGGTAGACTCTGGGGCCAACGTCCTGACTTTC.

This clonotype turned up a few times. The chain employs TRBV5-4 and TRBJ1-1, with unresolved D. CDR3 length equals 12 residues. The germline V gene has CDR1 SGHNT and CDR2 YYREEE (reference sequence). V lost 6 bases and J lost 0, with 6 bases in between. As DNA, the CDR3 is TGTGCCAGCAACGGGGTGAACACTGAAGCTTTCTTT. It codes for CASNGVNTEAFF.

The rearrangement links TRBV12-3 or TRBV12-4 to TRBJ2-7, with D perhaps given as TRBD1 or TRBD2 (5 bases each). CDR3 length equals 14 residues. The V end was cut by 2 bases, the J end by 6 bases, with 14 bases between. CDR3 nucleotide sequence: TGTGCCAGCAGTTTAAACGGGGCTGAGGGCGAGCAGTACGTC. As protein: CASSLNGAEGEQYV.

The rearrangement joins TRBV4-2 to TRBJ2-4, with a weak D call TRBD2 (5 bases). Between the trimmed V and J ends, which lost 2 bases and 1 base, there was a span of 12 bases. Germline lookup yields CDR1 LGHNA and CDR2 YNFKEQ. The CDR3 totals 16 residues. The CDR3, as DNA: TGTGCCAGCAGCCAACTCGACCCGGGGGCCAAAAACATTCAGTACTTC. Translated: CASSQLDPGAKNIQYF.

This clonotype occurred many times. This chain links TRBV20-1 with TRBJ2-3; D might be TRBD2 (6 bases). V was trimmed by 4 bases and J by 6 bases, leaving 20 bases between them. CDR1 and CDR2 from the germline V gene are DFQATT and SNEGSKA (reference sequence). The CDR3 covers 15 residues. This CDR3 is CSAIRFIGGRDTQYF. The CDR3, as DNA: TGCAGTGCTATTCGGTTCATCGGGGGTAGGGATACGCAGTATTTT.

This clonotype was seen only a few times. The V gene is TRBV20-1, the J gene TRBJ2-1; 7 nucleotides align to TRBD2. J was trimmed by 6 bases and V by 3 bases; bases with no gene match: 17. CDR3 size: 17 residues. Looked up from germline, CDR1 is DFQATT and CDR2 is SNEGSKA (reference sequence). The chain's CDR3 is CSASSPKLAQPFNEQFF. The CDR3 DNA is TGCAGTGCTAGTTCGCCGAAACTAGCGCAACCATTCAATGAGCAGTTCTTC.

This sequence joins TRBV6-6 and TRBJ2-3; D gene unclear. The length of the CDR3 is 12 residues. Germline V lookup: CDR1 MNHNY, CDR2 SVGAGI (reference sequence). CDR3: CERSPNTDTQYF. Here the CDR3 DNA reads TGTGAAAGAAGTCCTAACACAGATACGCAGTATTTT.

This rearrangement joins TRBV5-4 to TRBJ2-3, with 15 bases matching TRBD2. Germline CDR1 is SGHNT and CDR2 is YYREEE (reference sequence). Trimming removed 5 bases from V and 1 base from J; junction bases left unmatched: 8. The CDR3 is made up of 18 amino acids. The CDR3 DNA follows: TGTGCCAGCAGTCTAGGACTAGCGGGAGGGCCCCGCACAGATACGCAGTATTTT. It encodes CASSLGLAGGPRTDTQYF.

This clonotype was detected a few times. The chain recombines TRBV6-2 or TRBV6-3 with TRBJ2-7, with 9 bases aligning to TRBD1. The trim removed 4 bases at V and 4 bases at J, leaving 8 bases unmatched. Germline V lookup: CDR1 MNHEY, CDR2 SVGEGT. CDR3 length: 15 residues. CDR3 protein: CASSSAGTGRYEQYF. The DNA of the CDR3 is TGTGCCAGCAGTTCCGCCGGGACAGGGAGGTACGAGCAGTACTTC.

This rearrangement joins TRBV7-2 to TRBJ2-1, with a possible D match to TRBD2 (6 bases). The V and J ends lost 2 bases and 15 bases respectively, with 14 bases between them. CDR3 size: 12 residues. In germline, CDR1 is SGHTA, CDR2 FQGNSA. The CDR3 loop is CASSLRLADPFF. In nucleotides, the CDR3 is TGTGCCAGCAGCTTACGGTTAGCGGATCCGTTCTTC.

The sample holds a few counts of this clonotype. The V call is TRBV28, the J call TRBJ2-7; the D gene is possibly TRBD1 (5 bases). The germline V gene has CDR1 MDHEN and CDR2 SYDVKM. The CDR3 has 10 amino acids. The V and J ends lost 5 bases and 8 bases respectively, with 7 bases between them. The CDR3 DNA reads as TGTGCCAGCAGTCGACAGAAGCAGTACTTC. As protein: CASSRQKQYF.

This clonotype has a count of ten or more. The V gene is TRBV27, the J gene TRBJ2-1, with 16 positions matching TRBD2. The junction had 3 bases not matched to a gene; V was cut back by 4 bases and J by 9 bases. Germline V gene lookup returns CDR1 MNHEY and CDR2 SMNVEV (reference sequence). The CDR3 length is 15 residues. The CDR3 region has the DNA TGTGCCAGCAGTTCGGGACTAGCGGGAGGGGCTGAGCAGTTCTTC. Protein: CASSSGLAGGAEQFF.